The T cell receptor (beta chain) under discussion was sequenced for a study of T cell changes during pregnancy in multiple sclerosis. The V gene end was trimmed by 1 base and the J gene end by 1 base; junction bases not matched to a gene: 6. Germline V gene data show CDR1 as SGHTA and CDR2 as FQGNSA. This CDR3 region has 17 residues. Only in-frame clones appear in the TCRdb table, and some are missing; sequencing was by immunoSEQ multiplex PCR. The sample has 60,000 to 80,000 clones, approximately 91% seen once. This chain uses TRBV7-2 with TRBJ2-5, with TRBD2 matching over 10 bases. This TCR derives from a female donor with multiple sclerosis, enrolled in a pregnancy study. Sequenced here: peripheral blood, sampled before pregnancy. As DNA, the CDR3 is TGTGCCAGCAGCTTAGTACTAGCGGGAACAGGCCAAGAGACCCAGTACTTC. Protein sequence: CASSLVLAGTGQETQYF.